The TCR beta chain described here comes from a study of identical twins. Whole-study results and caveats: Models, which agreed with sharing between unrelated individuals, nonetheless underestimated the out-of-frame TCR alpha sharing seen in monozygotic twins. Out-of-frame alpha sequences common to twins were enriched for low generation probability. Weaker excess sharing between twins was seen in beta out-of-frame sequences.

About this clonotype itself: What it binds is unknown.

This CDR3 has 18 residues. Germline V gene sequence: CDR1 MGHRA, CDR2 YSYEKL. TCRdb analysed the 5' RACE reads with MiXCR anew, one entry per CDR3 protein. The sample includes 1.5 million or so distinct CDR3 sequences, roughly 35% of them seen just once. Input material: cord blood. This TCR derives from a newborn girl in good health. V and J are TRBV4-1 and TRBJ2-4; TRBD2 aligns across 12 bases. The DNA end is more similar to TRBJ2-7, so the J call may be wrong. The CDR3 is CASSQDPSGGVWTYEQYF. For the CDR3, the DNA is TGCGCCAGCAGCCAAGACCCTAGCGGGGGGGTTTGGACCTACGAGCAGTACTTC.